Listed below are T cell receptor beta chains from one sample, sequenced in a study of blood T cell repertoires in COVID-19. The method was immunoSEQ multiplex PCR; TCRdb's version includes in-frame clones alone and lacks a portion of them. The repertoire holds about 220,000 clones, with roughly 88% as singletons. The sample was PBMCs or T cells enriched from blood (not recorded which). The receptors shown here come from a woman between 50 and 59 years old with acute COVID-19. The CDR3 runs from the conserved cysteine through the conserved F or W. Not every row has a clone size; where given, it reads once, few, many or a size class.

v_call,j_call,clone_size,cdr3_aa
TRBV28,TRBJ2-5,-,CASSLFSGRRPETQYF
TRBV7-2,TRBJ1-5,once,CASSLSQGNNQPQHF
TRBV9,TRBJ2-3,-,CASSVGVGSGATDTQYF
TRBV24-1,TRBJ1-5,few,CATADRDNQPQHF
TRBV23-1,TRBJ1-4,-,CASGPRGTTNEKLFF
TRBV6-5,TRBJ1-4,-,CASNTGTENEKLFF
TRBV19,TRBJ1-2,-,CASTPGQVNGYTF
TRBV9,TRBJ1-5,-,CASSPGGGRNQPQHF
TRBV7-2,TRBJ2-7,-,CASSLGTSGPYEQYF
TRBV7-2,TRBJ1-2,-,CASSLAVGGRVYGYTF
TRBV2,TRBJ1-5,-,CASSGSRGPNQPQHF
TRBV28,TRBJ2-1,-,CASSRGLHNEQFF
TRBV4-1,TRBJ1-5,-,CASSQDSSRANQPQHF
TRBV14,TRBJ1-2,-,CASSPGGGYGYTF
TRBV25-1,TRBJ2-2,-,CASSESRWDTGELFF
TRBV27,TRBJ1-2,-,CASSSTGSYGYTF
TRBV30,TRBJ1-1,-,CAWSTNRYTEAFF
TRBV7-8,TRBJ2-7,-,CASSLALGQRFTSYEQYF
TRBV18,TRBJ2-7,few,CASSPGQTYEQYF
TRBV19,TRBJ1-5,-,CASRRGIVEPQHF
TRBV28,TRBJ1-5,-,CASSFLGQGNQPQHF
TRBV30,TRBJ1-4,-,CAWSPGQGEKLFF
TRBV5-1,TRBJ2-1,once,CASSQDRDNEQFF
TRBV12-3/TRBV12-4,TRBJ2-5,-,CASKQGLETQYF
TRBV4-3,TRBJ1-1,-,CASSQEEGRVNTEAFF
TRBV29-1,TRBJ2-3,-,CSVRGPPTDTQYF
TRBV12-3/TRBV12-4,TRBJ1-2,-,CASSFGQGVGYTF
TRBV28,TRBJ1-6,-,CASSPWSSSYNSPLHF
TRBV4-1,TRBJ2-2,-,CASSQRLAGGPSNTGELFF
TRBV7-9,TRBJ2-6,-,CASSWAGPSGANVLTF
TRBV9,TRBJ2-1,-,CASSRAGGTQFF
TRBV30,TRBJ1-2,-,CAWSRGAGMGGYTF
TRBV5-1,TRBJ2-3,-,CASSLANRGTDTQYF
TRBV5-1,TRBJ1-1,-,CASSSTGLNTEAFF
TRBV12-3/TRBV12-4,TRBJ2-7,once,CKRGGNYEQYF
TRBV7-3,TRBJ1-2,-,CASSADRNYGYTF
TRBV28,TRBJ1-2,-,CASSRQGSSANYGYTF
TRBV7-2,TRBJ2-2,-,CASSPRGRFTGELFF
TRBV24-1,TRBJ2-1,-,CATSDSGSSSYNEQFF
TRBV30,TRBJ1-2,-,CAWDYNYGYTF
TRBV28,TRBJ2-1,-,CASSPWTGRGNEQFF
TRBV6-5,TRBJ1-2,many,CASRDKGRGYTF
TRBV10-3,TRBJ1-5,-,CAISDRVAQPQHF
TRBV30,TRBJ2-1,-,CAWSFVTSGNEQFF
TRBV5-4,TRBJ1-1,once,CASSLGGSAGNTEAFF
TRBV6-5,TRBJ2-7,-,CASRTALADEQYF
TRBV10-3,TRBJ2-7,-,CAISGPSGTSFYEQYF
TRBV3-1/TRBV3-2,TRBJ2-5,-,CASRTTLAGVPETQYF
TRBV19,TRBJ2-1,-,CASSLTGVSYNEQFF
TRBV28,TRBJ2-7,-,CASNSNYEQYF
TRBV29-1,TRBJ2-7,few,CSVSTRGYEQYF